This T cell receptor beta chain was identified in a study of cytomegalovirus exposure and HLA in healthy donors. Study findings and constraints: As a later analysis showed, a missense DCLRE1C variant was linked to trimming of TCR beta V- and J-genes. Rarity characterized most TCR sequences, yet some public TCRs appeared in many donors.

Germline V CDR1 and CDR2: MGHRA, YSYEKL. CDR3 length equals 13 residues. The ends were cut back, 0 bases at V and 5 bases at J, with 8 bases in the middle. To note about this clone: Its matching antigen is unknown.

This PCR relied on a set of 60 Vbeta primers and 13 Jbeta primers. Repertoires were generated with immunoSEQ multiplex PCR, while TCRdb's copy carries only in-frame clones and drops some. Of 140,000 or so clones in the sample, 70% were seen once. This sequence was found in a woman between 25 and 40 years old in good health and CMV-seronegative. The sample was PBMCs. The V gene is TRBV4-1, the J gene TRBJ2-7; D remains unclear. The DNA for the CDR3 is TGCGCCAGCAGCCAAGATCGAGGTGACGAGCAGTACTTC. Translated, it gives CASSQDRGDEQYF.